The entry that follows covers one T cell receptor beta chain sequence. No antigen is known for it. There are no base qualities to consult, and no much larger clone falls within one base. The germline V gene specifies MDHEN as CDR1 and SYDVKM as CDR2. For this chain, trimming is 8 bases at the V end and 4 bases at the J end, and the number of junction bases without a gene match is 5. From cysteine to phenylalanine, the CDR3 is 12 amino acids long. The entry retains the CDR3 DNA only, 36 bases that are in frame from base 1. The library was obtained by the immunoSEQ multiplex PCR assay. Here the immuneACCESS table is served through TCRdb, limited to in-frame sequences with V and J called. Missing clones are a known gap in these copies; in checked studies unresolved V genes cover under half, and the rest lacks a known reason. Present in this sample are 120,000 to 150,000 clones, roughly 89% of which were seen just once. In total, the top ten clones hold about 11% of the sample.

These data are taken from a study of control samples from healthy donors and cancer patients (TCRdb year 2020). The sequencing sample was made of blood. The chain links TRBV28 with TRBJ2-7; TRBD2 matches 7 bases in the middle. The sequence was collected from a man aged 25-45 years in good health. This receptor has the CDR3 CASGPGLYEQYF. The DNA sequence is given as TGTGCCAGCGGCCCGGGACTATACGAGCAGTACTTC.